The 32 T cell receptor beta chains below all came from one sample that was sequenced in a study of PD-1 blockade in classical Hodgkin lymphoma. Sample time point: cycle 4 day 1 (C4D1), after six to seven weeks of nivolumab. With no exception, relapse followed autologous stem cell transplantation in all patients, and brentuximab vedotin exposure varied. Isolation of CD8+ T cells from thawed PBMCs used magnetic negative selection. The data were produced by immunoSEQ multiplex PCR, yet TCRdb's version contains in-frame clones alone and is incomplete. The sample holds around 21,000 clones, about four fifths seen once. The input for sequencing was CD8+ T cells from blood, taken before the fourth cycle of nivolumab. The receptors here all came from a human donor with classical Hodgkin lymphoma.

The gene calls are TRBV28 and TRBJ1-5; no clear D. The CDR3 is 14 residues long. Germline V gene data show CDR1 as MDHEN and CDR2 as SYDVKM. V lost 5 bases and J lost 3, with 11 bases in between. The CDR3 nucleotides are TGTGCCAGCAGTATCATGACGACCAATCAGCCCCAGCATTTT. Protein product: CASSIMTTNQPQHF. The full variable domain, rest sourced from reference TRBV28 and TRBJ1-5, is DVKVTQSSRYLVKRTGEKVFLECVQDMDHENMFWYRQDPGLGLRLIYFSYDVKMKEKGDIPEGYSVSREKKERFSLILESASTNQTSMYLCASSIMTTNQPQHFGDGTRLSIL.

V usage is TRBV28 and J usage is TRBJ1-5, with no clear D. The CDR3 has 14 amino acids. The V end was cut by 1 base, the J end by 3 bases, with 7 bases between. Germline V gives CDR1 MDHEN, CDR2 SYDVKM. The CDR3 DNA sequence: TGTGCCAGCAGTTTATTTCGGGCCAATCAGCCCCAGCATTTT. Protein product: CASSLFRANQPQHF. The full variable domain, completed using reference TRBV28 and TRBJ1-5, is DVKVTQSSRYLVKRTGEKVFLECVQDMDHENMFWYRQDPGLGLRLIYFSYDVKMKEKGDIPEGYSVSREKKERFSLILESASTNQTSMYLCASSLFRANQPQHFGDGTRLSIL.

This clone was detected only once. V gene TRBV7-9 combines with J gene TRBJ1-5; 7 bases match TRBD1. The V gene's germline CDR1 is SEHNR and CDR2 FQNEAQ (reference sequence). The CDR3 has 15 residues. J was trimmed by 5 bases and V by 1 base; bases with no gene match: 5. DNA for the CDR3: TGTGCCAGCAGCTTAGTAGGGGGCTCACATCAGCCCCAGCATTTT. It is translated as CASSLVGGSHQPQHF.

The chain is built from TRBV16 and TRBJ1-1; no clear D. Germline-derived CDR1 and CDR2 are KGHSY and FQNENV. The CDR3 sequence is 15 residues long. The V end lost 2 bases, the J end lost 5 bases, and 15 bases lay between the germline ends. The CDR3 sequence: CASSQPRSGSTEAFF. DNA of the CDR3: TGTGCCAGCAGCCAACCACGGTCGGGTTCGACTGAAGCTTTCTTT.

This chain links TRBV4-3 with TRBJ1-2, with D possibly TRBD1 on 5 matching bases. This CDR3 region has 17 residues. V was trimmed by 0 bases and J by 4 bases, leaving 18 bases between them. Germline values: CDR1 LGHNA, CDR2 YSLEER. This CDR3 reads CASSQDVGAGQGYGYTF. In DNA form, the CDR3 reads TGCGCCAGCAGCCAAGACGTCGGTGCGGGGCAGGGCTATGGCTACACCTTC.

This chain uses TRBV6-4 with TRBJ2-3; unclear D gene. V lost 5 bases and J 1 base, leaving 13 bases between the germline ends. CDR1 and CDR2 from the germline V gene are MRHNA and SNTAGT. The CDR3 has 15 amino acids. Here the CDR3 DNA reads TGTGCCAGCAGTAATGAGGAATCACGCACAGATACGCAGTATTTT. This gives the protein CASSNEESRTDTQYF.

The chain carries TRBV2 and TRBJ1-4, with 10 bases that match TRBD1. CDR3 length equals 14 residues. Trimming removed 3 bases from V and 9 bases from J; junction bases left unmatched: 4. Per germline, CDR1 SNHLY and CDR2 FYNNEI. CDR3 sequence reads: CASSDSTGGKKLFF. In DNA form, the CDR3 reads TGTGCCAGCAGTGACTCGACAGGGGGCAAAAAACTGTTTTTT.

The rearrangement uses TRBV11-2 and TRBJ1-2; the D is unclear. CDR1 is SGHAT, CDR2 FQNNGV, per germline. This CDR3 has 17 residues. With 1 base removed from V and 5 bases from J, the gap between germline ends came to 20 bases. This CDR3 reads CASSLATGPTGFYGYTF. The CDR3 nucleotides read TGTGCCAGCAGCTTAGCAACTGGGCCCACTGGGTTTTATGGCTACACCTTC.

The chain couples TRBV4-1 to TRBJ1-2, with unresolved D. The CDR3 covers 17 residues. Deletions cut 0 bases from V and 0 bases from J, with 14 bases between. CDR1 is MGHRA and CDR2 is YSYEKL in the germline V gene. The CDR3 reads CASSQEGPGNPNYGYTF. The CDR3 region has the DNA TGCGCCAGCAGCCAAGAGGGCCCCGGTAACCCTAACTATGGCTACACCTTC.

This sequence joins TRBV28 and TRBJ2-2, with D uncertain. The CDR3 sequence is 13 residues long. From germline, CDR1 is MDHEN and CDR2 SYDVKM. The ends were cut back, 5 bases at V and 3 bases at J, with 7 bases in the middle. The DNA for the CDR3 is TGTGCCAGCAGTAGACAAGACACCGGGGAGCTGTTTTTT. This translates into CASSRQDTGELFF.

The count of this clone is one. The rearrangement uses TRBV15 and TRBJ1-3; maybe TRBD1 (5 bases). V was trimmed by 2 bases and J by 6 bases, leaving 20 bases between them. Germline V CDR1 and CDR2: LNHNV, YYDKDF (reference sequence). The CDR3 is 17 amino acids. The CDR3, as DNA: TGTGCCACCAGCAGACTCGTACCCGACGTGGGGGAAAACACCATATATTTT. Protein product: CATSRLVPDVGENTIYF.

The chain uses TRBV10-3 and TRBJ2-2; D gene ambiguous. The germline gives CDR1 ENHRY, CDR2 SYGVKD. The CDR3 has 12 amino acids. V lost 6 bases, J lost 0 bases, and 2 bases lay in between. The CDR3 DNA is TGTGCCATCAGCTCGAACACCGGGGAGCTGTTTTTT. Amino acid sequence: CAISSNTGELFF.

This clone appeared a single time. The chain joins TRBV6-6 to TRBJ1-1; TRBD1 matches at 8 bases. The CDR3 totals 13 residues. Looked up from germline, CDR1 is MNHNY and CDR2 is SVGAGI (reference sequence). With 6 bases clipped from V and 3 bases from J, the junction kept 3 bases outside the gene matches. CDR3 amino acids: CASSSQGDTEAFF. The CDR3 nucleotides are TGTGCCAGCAGCTCACAGGGGGACACTGAAGCTTTCTTT.

CDR3 DNA: TGTGCCAGTAGCCTTAGCGGGGGGCCCCAAGAGACCCAGTACTTC. This codes for CASSLSGGPQETQYF. This chain uses TRBV19 with TRBJ2-5; 10 positions match TRBD2. J was trimmed by 1 base and V by 6 bases; bases with no gene match: 5. This CDR3 has 15 residues. The germline CDR1 and CDR2 sequences are LNHDA and SQIVND (reference sequence).

This clone was observed once. This chain links TRBV5-6 with TRBJ2-7, with a tentative D call TRBD1 (6 bases). The CDR3 extends over 14 amino acids. The V gene's germline CDR1 is SGHDT and CDR2 YYEEEE. Trimming took off 3 bases at V and 3 bases at J, with 13 bases between the two ends. Here the CDR3 reads CASSSGQRNYEQYF. Here the CDR3 DNA reads TGTGCCAGCAGCTCCGGACAGCGCAACTACGAGCAGTACTTC.

This clone was found a few times. The CDR3 is CASRPTDTQYF. In nucleotides, the CDR3 is TGTGCCAGCAGACCGACAGATACGCAGTATTTT. The chain joins TRBV7-9 to TRBJ2-3, with D uncertain. V lost 6 bases, J lost 3 bases, and 4 bases lay in between. CDR1 is SEHNR, CDR2 FQNEAQ, per germline (reference sequence). The CDR3 extends over 11 amino acids.

In its sample, this clone was seen once. The rearrangement uses TRBV19 and TRBJ2-7; 9 nucleotides match TRBD1. Unmatched junction bases numbered 3, after V lost 5 bases and J lost 1 base. The CDR3 is 14 amino acids. The germline V gene has CDR1 LNHDA and CDR2 SQIVND (reference sequence). CDR3 protein: CASSYGQGSYEQYF. Written as DNA, the CDR3 is TGTGCCAGTAGTTACGGACAGGGGTCCTACGAGCAGTACTTC.

This chain links TRBV11-2 with TRBJ2-1; D tentatively reads TRBD1 or TRBD2 (5 bases each). The V gene lost 1 base and the J gene lost 5 bases, with 24 bases spanning the gap. CDR3 size: 19 residues. The V gene's germline CDR1 is SGHAT and CDR2 FQNNGV. The CDR3 region has the DNA TGTGCCAGCAGCTTAGGCGGCCGTTTGAGGGGATCGGTAGACAATGAGCAGTTCTTC. Residues: CASSLGGRLRGSVDNEQFF.

The chain combines TRBV5-5 with TRBJ1-1; D gene unclear. V was trimmed by 0 bases and J by 6 bases, leaving 9 bases between them. The CDR3 length is 13 residues. In germline, CDR1 is SGHKS, CDR2 YYEKEE (reference sequence). The chain's CDR3 is CASSLGPRPEAFF. The CDR3 DNA reads TGTGCCAGCAGCTTGGGGCCCAGGCCTGAAGCTTTCTTT.

The V gene is TRBV6-1, the J gene TRBJ1-1; D not resolved. This CDR3 comprises 14 residues. Germline V gene lookup returns CDR1 MNHNS and CDR2 SASEGT. V shed 5 bases and J shed 0 bases, with 10 bases lying between them. CDR3 amino acids: CASSWTELNTEAFF. Here the CDR3 DNA reads TGTGCCAGCAGTTGGACGGAATTGAACACTGAAGCTTTCTTT.

The J gene is TRBJ2-7, the V gene TRBV5-8; the D is unclear. The CDR3 runs to 11 residues. V was shortened by 4 bases and J by 5 bases, with 7 bases between the two germline ends. The germline CDR1 and CDR2 sequences are SGHTS and YDEGEE. Here the CDR3 DNA reads TGTGCCAGCAGCGGGATGCACGAGCAGTACTTC. This encodes CASSGMHEQYF.

In this sample, this clone turned up once. The J gene is TRBJ2-7, the V gene TRBV4-2; a weak D match, TRBD2 (6 bases). Germline loops: CDR1 LGHNA, CDR2 YNFKEQ. This CDR3 is 15 amino acids long. Trimming pared 0 bases from V and 6 bases from J, leaving 15 bases between. CDR3 nucleotide sequence: TGTGCCAGCAGCCAAGATTATGTCTTGGGGGGCGAGCAGTACTTC. This gives the protein CASSQDYVLGGEQYF.

This chain connects TRBV4-3 to TRBJ2-3, with TRBD2 identical over 7 bases. The CDR3 consists of 17 residues. J lost 5 bases, V lost 3 bases, and 14 bases had no gene match. Looked up from germline, CDR1 is LGHNA and CDR2 is YSLEER. The CDR3 is CASSHDTPAGLEDTQYF. For the CDR3, the DNA is TGCGCCAGCAGCCACGACACCCCAGCGGGGCTGGAAGATACGCAGTATTTT.

The CDR3 sequence: CASSPPPVGSANTGELFF. In DNA, the CDR3 is TGTGCCAGCAGCCCTCCCCCCGTTGGCAGCGCGAACACCGGGGAGCTGTTTTTT. The rearrangement joins TRBV7-9 to TRBJ2-2; D not certain. The CDR3 totals 18 residues. Germline V lookup: CDR1 SEHNR, CDR2 FQNEAQ (reference sequence). V was shortened by 5 bases and J by 0 bases, with 19 bases between the two germline ends.

The chain carries TRBV19 and TRBJ1-1, with unresolved D. The ends were cut back, 5 bases at V and 3 bases at J, with 13 bases in the middle. The CDR3 has 14 amino acids. CDR1 and CDR2 (germline): LNHDA, SQIVND (reference sequence). The CDR3 DNA reads as TGTGCCAGTAGTCCCAAACAATCGGACACTGAAGCTTTCTTT. It encodes CASSPKQSDTEAFF.

This chain connects TRBV21-1 to TRBJ1-4. TRBV21-1 is a listed pseudogene. CDR3 size: 17 residues. In nucleotides, the CDR3 is TGTGCCAGCGGTAAGATTCTCTGGACGGGGATCAATGAAAAACTGTTTTTT. Residues: CASGKILWTGINEKLFF.

In its sample, this clone was seen a few times. The J gene is TRBJ2-7, the V gene TRBV6-5; D assignment may be TRBD1 or TRBD2 (5 bases each). Germline V lookup: CDR1 MNHEY, CDR2 SVGAGI. Trimming took off 6 bases at V and 6 bases at J, with 18 bases between the two ends. The CDR3 runs to 14 residues. The CDR3 coding sequence is TGTGCCAGCAGAAAACGGGGCGGTCCTGGCGAGCAGTACTTC. Translation gives CASRKRGGPGEQYF.

V gene TRBV9 combines with J gene TRBJ2-7; D is unresolved. From germline, CDR1 is SGDLS and CDR2 YYNGEE. Trimming took 0 bases from V and 0 from J, leaving 13 bases between them. This CDR3 region has 16 residues. DNA of the CDR3: TGTGCCAGCAGCGTAGAAGGCCACGCGAGCTCCTACGAGCAGTACTTC. Translation: CASSVEGHASSYEQYF.

The count of this clone is one. The J gene is TRBJ2-1, the V gene TRBV19, with 10 nucleotides matching TRBD2. Per the germline V gene, CDR1 is LNHDA and CDR2 is SQIVND (reference sequence). V dropped 4 bases and J dropped 3; count of bases not matched to a gene: 6. This CDR3 has 16 residues. This CDR3 is CASSTQTSGFYNEQFF. CDR3 coding DNA: TGTGCCAGTAGTACCCAGACTAGCGGGTTCTACAATGAGCAGTTCTTC.

The CDR3: CASSYARTSWDNEQFF. For the CDR3, the DNA is TGTGCCAGCAGTTATGCCCGGACATCTTGGGACAATGAGCAGTTCTTC. This chain uses TRBV6-9 with TRBJ2-1; D is possibly TRBD1 (5 bases). V lost 2 bases and J lost 5, with 16 bases in between. CDR3 length: 16 residues. The germline V gene has CDR1 MNHGY and CDR2 SVAAGI.

In this sample, this clone turned up a few times. V and J are TRBV27 and TRBJ1-4, with TRBD1 as a possible D gene (6 bases). The length of the CDR3 is 12 residues. Looked up from germline, CDR1 is MNHEY and CDR2 is SMNVEV (reference sequence). V was trimmed by 5 bases and J by 12 bases, leaving 13 bases between them. The CDR3: CASSKTGVELFF. The CDR3 DNA is TGTGCCAGCAGTAAGACAGGCGTGGAACTGTTTTTT. Full variable domain (outside the CDR3, taken from reference TRBV27 and TRBJ1-4): EAQVTQNPRYLITVTGKKLTVTCSQNMNHEYMSWYRQDPGLGLRQIYYSMNVEVTDKGDVPEGYKVSRKEKRNFPLILESPSPNQTSLYFCASSKTGVELFFGSGTQLSVL.

V gene TRBV7-9 combines with J gene TRBJ2-7; possibly TRBD2 for D (6 bases). V was clipped by 5 bases and J by 7 bases, with 18 bases between them. CDR3 length equals 14 residues. Germline lookup yields CDR1 SEHNR and CDR2 FQNEAQ (reference sequence). CDR3 in amino acids: CASSAGPMGLEQYF. The CDR3 DNA is TGTGCCAGCAGCGCGGGACCCATGGGCCTTGAGCAGTACTTC. The complete variable domain, with remaining parts taken from reference TRBV7-9 and TRBJ2-7, reads DTGVSQNPRHKITKRGQNVTFRCDPISEHNRLYWYRQTLGQGPEFLTYFQNEAQLEKSRLLSDRFSAERPKGSFSTLEIQRTEQGDSAMYLCASSAGPMGLEQYFGPGTRLTVT.